This entry lists 32 T cell receptor beta chains sequenced from one sample in a study of T cells in Graves' hyperthyroidism and ophthalmopathy. RNA transcripts served as the template for amplifying TCR beta CDR3 regions. The HTBI set primed first-round TCR CDR3 RT-PCR. MiXCR, applied by TCRdb to the multiplex PCR reads, yields one record per CDR3 protein. Of roughly 700,000 distinct CDR3 sequences listed, roughly 32% were seen once; the top ten hold 31%. Sequences were obtained from blood. The receptor set was obtained from a woman aged 40 to 50 with Graves' hyperthyroidism.

Many counts were recorded for this clonotype. This rearrangement joins TRBV6-2 or TRBV6-3 to TRBJ1-5, with D possibly TRBD1 on 5 matching bases. V was clipped by 0 bases and J by 3 bases, with 12 bases between them. CDR1 is MNHEY, CDR2 SVGEGT, per germline. The CDR3 has 16 residues. The CDR3 protein is CASSYSRAGINQPQHF. CDR3 coding DNA: TGTGCCAGCAGTTACTCCAGGGCAGGGATCAATCAGCCCCAGCATTTT.

This chain links TRBV12-3 or TRBV12-4 with TRBJ1-1; weak D call: TRBD1 (5 bases). CDR3 length equals 13 residues. V was trimmed by 7 bases and J by 1 base, leaving 10 bases between them. The CDR3 sequence: CASKGFQNTEAFF. CDR3 in DNA: TGTGCCAGCAAGGGGTTTCAGAACACTGAAGCTTTCTTT.

This sequence joins TRBV29-1 and TRBJ2-3, with 7 bases lining up with TRBD2. V lost 3 bases and J lost 0; bases outside the gene matches: 12. The germline V gene has CDR1 SQVTM and CDR2 ANQGSEA. This CDR3 has 17 amino acids. CDR3 sequence: CSVDRISTSQSTDTQYF. As DNA, the CDR3 is TGCAGCGTTGACCGTATATCGACTAGCCAAAGCACAGATACGCAGTATTTT.

This clonotype was recorded a few times. This may be a read error, as it is one base from a much larger clone. The chain recombines TRBV10-3 with TRBJ2-5, with a weak D call TRBD2 (6 bases). CDR1 is ENHRY and CDR2 is SYGVKD in the germline V gene. CDR3 length: 16 residues. CDR3 sequence: CAISVGQGGAGEAQYF. The CDR3 DNA sequence: TGTGCCATCAGTGTCGGGCAGGGAGGAGCTGGAGAGGCCCAGTACTTC.

This clonotype appeared many times. The J gene is TRBJ2-6, the V gene TRBV7-6; TRBD1 matches 7 bases. CDR1 and CDR2 (germline): SGHVS, FNYEAQ. J gave up 5 bases and V 5 bases, and 6 bases lay outside the gene matches. CDR3 length: 15 residues. This CDR3 is CASSPQGSRANVLTF. In nucleotides, the CDR3 is TGTGCCAGCAGCCCACAGGGGTCTCGGGCCAACGTCCTGACTTTC.

This clonotype was observed many times. The chain couples TRBV20-1 to TRBJ1-4, with unresolved D. The CDR3 covers 12 residues. Trimming took off 1 base at V and 7 bases at J, with 7 bases between the two ends. Germline V CDR1 and CDR2: DFQATT, SNEGSKA (reference sequence). The CDR3 DNA reads as TGCAGTGCTAGAGTTAAAGGTGAAAAACTGTTTTTT. This gives the protein CSARVKGEKLFF.

CDR3 protein: CASSQNLGIEAGYEQYF. DNA of the CDR3: TGCGCCAGCAGCCAAAATCTAGGGATCGAGGCTGGCTACGAGCAGTACTTC. The chain recombines TRBV4-3 with TRBJ2-7; D not resolved. This CDR3 is built from 17 residues. V was cut by 2 bases and J by 3 bases, with 20 bases left in between. Germline values: CDR1 LGHNA, CDR2 YSLEER.

This clonotype was found many times. The chain carries TRBV9 and TRBJ1-3; unclear D gene. The germline V gene has CDR1 SGDLS and CDR2 YYNGEE. V lost 0 bases and J lost 6, with 16 bases in between. This CDR3 is 16 amino acids long. The CDR3 region has the DNA TGTGCCAGCAGCGTAGCCTGGGTTTGGCAAGAAAACACCATATATTTT. The encoded protein is CASSVAWVWQENTIYF.

Comment on this clonotype: One end of the junction is discordant with germline, which a read error may explain. The gene calls are TRBV2 and TRBJ2-6, with a weak D call TRBD1 (5 bases). The CDR3 is 14 residues long. The germline V gene encodes CDR1 SNHLY and CDR2 FYNNEI. CDR3 DNA sequence: TGTGCCAGCAGCCGGATCTCTGGGGCCAACGTCCTGGCTTTC. This translates into CASSRISGANVLAF.

The chain uses TRBV4-3 and TRBJ2-7, with a tentative D call TRBD2 (6 bases). Per the germline V gene, CDR1 is LGHNA and CDR2 is YSLEER. The CDR3 covers 16 residues. Trimming left V 1 base short and J 7 bases short, with 20 bases between. CDR3 nucleotide sequence: TGCGCCAGCAGCCAAGTCTTCTACGGGAGAAGGTATGAGCAGTACTTC. Translated, it gives CASSQVFYGRRYEQYF.

This clonotype was detected ten times or more. The chain employs TRBV4-1 and TRBJ2-5; no firm D call. V gave up 4 bases and J gave up 5 bases, with 14 bases separating them. The CDR3 has 14 amino acids. Germline loops: CDR1 MGHRA, CDR2 YSYEKL. CDR3 protein: CASSPNIDRETQYF. CDR3 DNA sequence: TGCGCCAGCAGCCCGAATATCGACCGGGAGACCCAGTACTTC.

Ten or more counts support this clonotype. J is TRBJ1-5 and V is TRBV24-1; no clear D gene. Germline-derived CDR1 and CDR2 are KGHDR and SFDVKD. The CDR3 is 14 amino acids. Trimming left V 2 bases short and J 4 bases short, with 8 bases between. The CDR3 is CATSDSTENQPQHF. The CDR3 DNA follows: TGTGCCACCAGTGATTCAACAGAAAATCAGCCCCAGCATTTT.

The chain employs TRBV7-2 and TRBJ2-7, with no clear D. V lost 1 base, J lost 2 bases, and 12 bases lay in between. The CDR3 extends over 15 amino acids. Germline CDR1 is SGHTA and CDR2 is FQGNSA. CDR3 DNA: TGTGCCAGCAGCTTAGAGGCCCCGAGAACCTACGAGCAGTACTTC. Its protein product is CASSLEAPRTYEQYF. The full variable domain, with the rest looked up from reference TRBV7-2 and TRBJ2-7, is GAGVSQSPSNKVTEKGKDVELRCDPISGHTALYWYRQSLGQGLEFLIYFQGNSAPDKSGLPSDRFSAERTGGSVSTLTIQRTQQEDSAVYLCASSLEAPRTYEQYFGPGTRLTVT.

The gene calls are TRBV11-2 and TRBJ1-1; the D is unclear. The V gene lost 5 bases and the J gene lost 5 bases, with 24 bases spanning the gap. The CDR3 loop spans 17 amino acids. The germline gives CDR1 SGHAT, CDR2 FQNNGV. CDR3 sequence reads: CASSPGPGGGVTTEAFF. CDR3 coding DNA: TGTGCCAGCAGCCCCGGACCTGGTGGCGGGGTGACGACTGAAGCTTTCTTT. The variable domain in full, with the rest retrieved from reference TRBV11-2 and TRBJ1-1, is EAGVAQSPRYKIIEKRQSVAFWCNPISGHATLYWYQQILGQGPKLLIQFQNNGVVDDSQLPKDRFSAERLKGVDSTLKIQPAKLEDSAVYLCASSPGPGGGVTTEAFFGQGTRLTVV.

The chain joins TRBV7-9 to TRBJ1-5, with D possibly being TRBD1 (5 bases). CDR1 is SEHNR, CDR2 FQNEAQ, per germline (reference sequence). This CDR3 has 19 residues. The germline V and J ends were trimmed by 5 bases and 3 bases, with 26 bases remaining between them. Here the CDR3 DNA reads TGTGCCAGCAGCCAAGATGGATTGAGCGGGCTAGGGGCCAATCAGCCCCAGCATTTT. It translates to CASSQDGLSGLGANQPQHF.

This clonotype was observed many times. The DNA for the CDR3 is TGCGCCAGCAGCATCCAGCCGGGGAACACTGAAGCTTTCTTT. Translation: CASSIQPGNTEAFF. This chain joins TRBV5-1 and TRBJ1-1; D gene unclear. CDR3 length: 14 residues. Germline assignment: CDR1 SGHRS and CDR2 YFSETQ. Deletions cut 4 bases from V and 1 base from J, with 11 bases between.

This clonotype was seen more than once but under ten times. The chain links TRBV7-2 to TRBJ2-7; 16 nucleotides line up with TRBD2. Germline assignment: CDR1 SGHTA and CDR2 FQGNSA. The CDR3 contains 16 residues. After removal of 7 bases from V and 1 base from J, the junction contained 4 bases not matched to a gene. CDR3 region: CASTLGLAGGSYEQYF. CDR3 nucleotides: TGTGCCAGCACCTTGGGACTAGCGGGAGGGTCCTACGAGCAGTACTTC.

This clonotype was observed many times. The chain joins TRBV10-3 to TRBJ1-4; D remains ambiguous. Germline assignment: CDR1 ENHRY and CDR2 SYGVKD. The V gene lost 2 bases and the J gene lost 5 bases, with 9 bases spanning the gap. The length of the CDR3 is 14 residues. The CDR3 spells CAISERLRNEKLFF. CDR3 DNA: TGTGCCATCAGTGAGCGGCTGAGAAATGAAAAACTGTTTTTT.

In the case of this clonotype: The junction departs from germline at one end; a sequencing error may be responsible. This chain links TRBV10-3 with TRBJ1-1; tentative D call: TRBD1 (5 bases). The CDR3 consists of 18 residues. Germline V gene data show CDR1 as ENHRY and CDR2 as SYGVKD. The chain's CDR3 is CASSKPAWAGRPNTEAFF. In nucleotides, the CDR3 is TGTGCCAGCAGTAAACCCGCCTGGGCAGGGCGGCCGAACACTGAAGCTTTCTTT.

The chain recombines TRBV29-1 with TRBJ2-5; 10 bases match TRBD1. The V and J ends lost 5 bases and 7 bases, in that order; junction bases with no gene match: 10. Germline-derived CDR1 and CDR2 are SQVTM and ANQGSEA. This CDR3 is built from 14 residues. This CDR3 is CSVISGQGRGTQYF. CDR3 DNA sequence: TGCAGCGTTATCTCGGGACAGGGGAGGGGGACCCAGTACTTC.

The genes are TRBV5-1 and TRBJ1-4; possibly TRBD1 for D (5 bases). CDR3 size: 15 residues. The germline V gene encodes CDR1 SGHRS and CDR2 YFSETQ. Trimming stripped 3 bases from V and 0 bases from J, with 9 bases between. The CDR3 spells CASSWQGATNEKLFF. CDR3 nucleotides: TGCGCCAGCAGCTGGCAGGGAGCAACTAATGAAAAACTGTTTTTT.

This clonotype has at least ten counts. The chain links TRBV25-1 to TRBJ2-7; D gene unclear. Germline V gene sequence: CDR1 MGHDK, CDR2 SYGVNS. The V and J ends lost 0 bases and 1 base respectively, with 4 bases between them. The CDR3 is 13 amino acids. DNA for the CDR3: TGTGCCAGCAGTGAATATGATTCCTACGAGCAGTACTTC. Its protein is CASSEYDSYEQYF.

Ten or more counts support this clonotype. The chain combines TRBV5-5 with TRBJ2-5, with 8 bases aligning to TRBD1. This CDR3 region has 14 residues. Germline V gene data show CDR1 as SGHKS and CDR2 as YYEKEE (reference sequence). V shed 5 bases and J 3 bases; nucleotides not matched to a gene: 6. The CDR3 DNA follows: TGTGCCAGCAGTCAGGACAGGGCTAAAGAGACCCAGTACTTC. This translates into CASSQDRAKETQYF. Filled out from reference TRBV5-5 and TRBJ2-5, the complete variable domain reads DAGVTQSPTHLIKTRGQQVTLRCSPISGHKSVSWYQQVLGQGPQFIFQYYEKEERGRGNFPDRFSARQFPNYSSELNVNALLLGDSALYLCASSQDRAKETQYFGPGTRLLVL.

The chain carries TRBV12-3 or TRBV12-4 and TRBJ2-7, with 8 bases aligning to TRBD1. This CDR3 has 14 amino acids. After removal of 5 bases from V and 3 bases from J, the junction contained 6 bases not matched to a gene. CDR3 sequence reads: CASSMGQEIYEQYF. The DNA of the CDR3 is TGTGCCAGCAGTATGGGACAGGAGATCTACGAGCAGTACTTC.

Only a few counts were recorded for this clonotype. V and J are TRBV24-1 and TRBJ2-2; D uncertain. From germline, CDR1 is KGHDR and CDR2 SFDVKD. V gave up 4 bases and J gave up 7 bases, with 12 bases separating them. There are 14 residues in the CDR3. CDR3 sequence: CATSEDGVIGELFF. CDR3 nucleotides: TGTGCCACCAGTGAGGATGGGGTGATCGGGGAGCTGTTTTTT.

This chain links TRBV9 with TRBJ1-2; D might be TRBD1 (5 bases). This CDR3 contains 15 residues. Germline V gene sequence: CDR1 SGDLS, CDR2 YYNGEE. V dropped 0 bases and J dropped 3 bases, with 12 bases sitting between them. CDR3 coding DNA: TGTGCCAGCAGCGTAGGACCTGGGGGGGACTATGGCTACACCTTC. Amino acids: CASSVGPGGDYGYTF.

J is TRBJ1-5 and V is TRBV2; a weak D match, TRBD1 (5 bases). CDR1 SNHLY and CDR2 FYNNEI come from the germline V gene. This CDR3 contains 14 residues. The germline V and J ends were trimmed by 2 bases and 7 bases, with 12 bases remaining between them. The CDR3: CASSEKMGGQPQHF. In nucleotides, the CDR3 is TGTGCCAGCAGTGAAAAGATGGGGGGACAGCCCCAGCATTTT.

This clonotype has at least ten counts. V gene TRBV10-3 combines with J gene TRBJ2-5, with D possibly matching TRBD1 (6 bases). The length of the CDR3 is 13 residues. V gave up 11 bases and J gave up 1 base, with 14 bases separating them. Looked up from germline, CDR1 is ENHRY and CDR2 is SYGVKD. The CDR3 region has the DNA TGTGCCGTACTCAAGGACAGCCAAGAGACCCAGTACTTC. This translates into CAVLKDSQETQYF.

This clonotype was counted between two and nine times. The chain employs TRBV24-1 and TRBJ2-2, with TRBD1 as a possible D gene (6 bases). Germline CDR1 reads KGHDR; CDR2 reads SFDVKD. The CDR3 is made up of 16 amino acids. V lost 3 bases and J 0 bases, leaving 10 bases between the germline ends. Here the CDR3 DNA reads TGTGCCACCAGTGATCACAGGGCCGCGAACACCGGGGAGCTGTTTTTT. Encoded protein: CATSDHRAANTGELFF.

The V gene is TRBV10-3, the J gene TRBJ2-5; perhaps TRBD1 as D (6 bases). The CDR3 contains 15 residues. Deletions cut 10 bases from V and 0 bases from J, with 18 bases between. Germline assignment: CDR1 ENHRY and CDR2 SYGVKD. The CDR3 sequence: CASRRGQIYQETQYF. The CDR3, as DNA: TGTGCCAGCAGAAGAGGACAGATTTACCAAGAGACCCAGTACTTC.

V gene TRBV5-1 combines with J gene TRBJ1-1, with 8 bases that match TRBD1. In germline, CDR1 is SGHRS, CDR2 YFSETQ. V shed 5 bases, J shed 6 bases, and the junction held 9 bases outside the gene matches. CDR3 length: 14 residues. CDR3 residues: CASRRTGNFAEAFF. CDR3 DNA: TGCGCCAGCAGACGGACAGGGAATTTCGCTGAAGCTTTCTTT. Combining the CDR3 with reference TRBV5-1 and TRBJ1-1 gives the whole variable domain KAGVTQTPRYLIKTRGQQVTLSCSPISGHRSVSWYQQTPGQGLQFLFEYFSETQRNKGNFPGRFSGRQFSNSRSEMNVSTLELGDSALYLCASRRTGNFAEAFFGQGTRLTVV.

This clonotype was seen more than once but under ten times. V and J are TRBV5-1 and TRBJ2-5, with a tentative D call TRBD1 (5 bases). The germline V gene encodes CDR1 SGHRS and CDR2 YFSETQ. The V end was cut by 4 bases, the J end by 5 bases, with 18 bases between. The CDR3 has 15 amino acids. CDR3 DNA sequence: TGCGCCAGCAGCCCCAGGGCATCCCGGCCGGAGACCCAGTACTTC. It codes for CASSPRASRPETQYF.